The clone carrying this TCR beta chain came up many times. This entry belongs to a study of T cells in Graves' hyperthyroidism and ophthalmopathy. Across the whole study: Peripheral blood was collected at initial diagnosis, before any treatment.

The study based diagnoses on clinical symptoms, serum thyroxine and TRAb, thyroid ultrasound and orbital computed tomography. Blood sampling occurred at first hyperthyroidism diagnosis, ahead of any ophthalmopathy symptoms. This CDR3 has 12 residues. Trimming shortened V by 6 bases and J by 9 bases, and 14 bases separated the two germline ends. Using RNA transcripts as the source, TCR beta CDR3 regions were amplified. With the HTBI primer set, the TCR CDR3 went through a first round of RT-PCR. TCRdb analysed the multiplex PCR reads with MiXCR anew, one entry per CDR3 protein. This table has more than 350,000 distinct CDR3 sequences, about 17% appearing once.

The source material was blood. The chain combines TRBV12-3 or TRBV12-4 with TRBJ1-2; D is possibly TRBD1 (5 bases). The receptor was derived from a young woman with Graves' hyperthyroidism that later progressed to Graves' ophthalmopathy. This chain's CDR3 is CASRQGYSRYTF. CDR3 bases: TGTGCCAGCAGGCAGGGTTATAGTCGCTACACCTTC.